This is a list of T cell receptor beta chains from one sample in a study of shared clonotypes between healthy human individuals. Assay: immunoSEQ multiplex PCR; the TCRdb copy retains only in-frame clones and omits some. The repertoire holds more than 2 million clones, with about 95% as singletons. The material sequenced was naive CD4+ T cells sorted from blood. The source of these receptors is a young man in good health. Each CDR3 is given with its conserved first and last residue. A D gene is named only where the DNA matches it firmly. Clone size appears in some rows only: once, few, many, or a class for an expanded clone.

clone_size	d_call	v_call	j_call	cdr3_aa	cdr3_nt
once	NA	TRBV6-6	TRBJ2-7	CASTQGPGPYEQYF	TGTGCCAGCACTCAGGGGCCGGGCCCCTACGAGCAGTACTTC
NA	NA	TRBV5-1	TRBJ1-2	CASSLDQGSYGYTF	TGCGCCAGCAGCTTGGATCAGGGGTCATATGGCTACACCTTC
NA	NA	TRBV27	TRBJ1-6	CASSLYTVDRGASPLHF	TGTGCCAGCAGTTTATACACTGTAGACAGAGGGGCTTCACCCCTCCACTTT
once	NA	TRBV6-1	TRBJ1-2	CASSATRDSEYHGYTF	TGTGCCAGCAGTGCGACAAGGGACTCCGAATACCATGGCTACACCTTC
NA	NA	TRBV4-3	TRBJ2-1	CASSQEKEVGNEQFF	TGCGCCAGCAGCCAAGAAAAGGAAGTCGGCAATGAGCAGTTCTTC
NA	TRBD1	TRBV29-1	TRBJ2-7	CSVIRGQSYEQYF	TGCAGCGTTATTAGGGGGCAGTCCTACGAGCAGTACTTC
NA	NA	TRBV29-1	TRBJ2-1	CSALGLRTGEQFF	TGCAGCGCCCTTGGACTCCGTACGGGTGAGCAGTTCTTC
NA	NA	TRBV6-5	TRBJ2-1	CASSYSAGRGSNEQFF	TGTGCCAGCAGTTACTCGGCGGGCCGAGGGAGCAATGAGCAGTTCTTC
NA	NA	TRBV9	TRBJ1-2	CASSPDYGANYGYTF	TGTGCCAGCAGCCCGGACTACGGGGCTAACTATGGCTACACCTTC
NA	TRBD1	TRBV5-1	TRBJ1-2	CASSQTRGQGDYGYTF	TGCGCCAGCAGCCAAACTAGGGGGCAAGGAGACTATGGCTACACCTTC
NA	TRBD2	TRBV5-4	TRBJ2-5	CASSSPLAGVETQYF	TGTGCCAGCAGCTCGCCGCTAGCGGGAGTAGAGACCCAGTACTTC
NA	TRBD2	TRBV7-9	TRBJ2-3	CASSLVTASSGATDTQYF	TGTGCCAGCAGCTTAGTAACGGCGTCTAGCGGGGCGACAGATACGCAGTATTTT
NA	NA	TRBV5-1	TRBJ2-5	CASSFWVAETQYF	TGCGCCAGCAGCTTTTGGGTGGCGGAGACCCAGTACTTC
NA	NA	TRBV7-9	TRBJ1-1	CASSMGRDTEAFF	TGTGCCAGCAGTATGGGGAGGGACACTGAAGCTTTCTTT
NA	NA	TRBV18	TRBJ2-7	CASSPTGTPYEQYF	TGTGCCAGCTCACCCACCGGGACACCCTACGAGCAGTACTTC
NA	NA	TRBV7-2	TRBJ1-5	CASSLDGNGPQHF	TGTGCCAGCAGCTTAGATGGGAATGGGCCCCAGCATTTT
NA	TRBD1	TRBV29-1	TRBJ1-2	CSVPGTGVGYTF	TGCAGCGTCCCCGGGACAGGGGTGGGCTACACCTTC
NA	TRBD1	TRBV4-1	TRBJ2-7	CASSYGQGQAYEQYF	TGCGCCAGCAGTTACGGACAGGGGCAAGCCTACGAGCAGTACTTC
NA	TRBD2	TRBV5-1	TRBJ2-5	CASSFSTGLAWETQYF	TGCGCCAGCAGCTTCTCGACAGGACTAGCCTGGGAGACCCAGTACTTC
few	NA	TRBV30	TRBJ2-7	CAWSPSYEQYF	TGTGCCTGGAGTCCCTCCTACGAGCAGTACTTC
few	TRBD1	TRBV7-9	TRBJ1-2	CASSPGGRGHPFYGYTF	TGTGCCAGCAGCCCAGGGGGCCGGGGCCATCCTTTCTATGGCTACACCTTC
NA	TRBD1	TRBV6-1	TRBJ2-4	CASSIKLGQGDIQYF	TGTGCCAGCAGTATAAAACTCGGACAGGGAGACATTCAGTACTTC
NA	NA	TRBV6-5	TRBJ2-7	CASSYSDTYEQYF	TGTGCCAGCAGTTACTCGGACACCTACGAGCAGTACTTC
NA	TRBD1	TRBV28	TRBJ1-2	CASRVGQLYGYTF	TGTGCCAGCAGGGTGGGACAGCTCTATGGCTACACCTTC
NA	NA	TRBV28	TRBJ1-4	CASSLEGQLGKLFF	TGTGCCAGCAGTTTAGAGGGTCAGTTAGGGAAACTGTTTTTT
NA	TRBD2	TRBV7-2	TRBJ2-1	CASSLVAGVINEQFF	TGTGCCAGCAGCTTAGTAGCGGGAGTAATCAATGAGCAGTTCTTC
NA	TRBD1	TRBV6-6	TRBJ1-5	CASSYYQGAEPQHF	TGTGCCAGCAGTTACTACCAGGGGGCTGAGCCCCAGCATTTT
NA	TRBD1	TRBV7-2	TRBJ2-1	CASSIRGTGWSNEQFF	TGTGCCAGCAGCATACGCGGGACAGGGTGGAGTAATGAGCAGTTCTTC
NA	TRBD1	TRBV5-6	TRBJ1-6	CASSNDNRPRGTSPLHF	TGTGCCAGCAGCAACGACAACCGCCCCAGGGGGACCTCACCCCTCCACTTT
NA	NA	TRBV4-3	TRBJ2-1	CASSQMVGASYNEQFF	TGCGCCAGCAGCCAAATGGTGGGAGCATCCTACAATGAGCAGTTCTTC
NA	NA	TRBV4-1	TRBJ1-4	CASSQDQGLYEKLFF	TGCGCCAGCAGCCAAGATCAGGGGCTCTATGAAAAACTGTTTTTT
once	TRBD1	TRBV5-1	TRBJ2-7	CASSFRGQGDEQYF	TGCGCCAGCAGCTTTCGCGGACAGGGCGACGAGCAGTACTTC
few	NA	TRBV10-3	TRBJ1-3	CAIRQDSSSGNTIYF	TGTGCCATCAGGCAGGACAGTTCCTCTGGAAACACCATATATTTT
NA	TRBD1	TRBV28	TRBJ2-7	CASRSEQGYYEQYF	TGTGCCAGCAGATCAGAACAGGGGTACTACGAGCAGTACTTC
NA	NA	TRBV18	TRBJ2-5	CASSPRESMQETQYF	TGTGCCAGCTCACCTCGCGAAAGTATGCAAGAGACCCAGTACTTC
NA	NA	TRBV28	TRBJ1-1	CASSLEGINTEAFF	TGTGCCAGCAGTTTAGAGGGGATCAACACTGAAGCTTTCTTT
NA	NA	TRBV9	TRBJ2-5	CASSVGQQETQYF	TGTGCCAGCAGCGTAGGACAGCAAGAGACCCAGTACTTC
NA	TRBD2	TRBV5-1	TRBJ2-5	CASNPAGGPRRETQYF	TGCGCCAGCAACCCAGCGGGAGGGCCTAGGCGAGAGACCCAGTACTTC
NA	NA	TRBV6-1	TRBJ1-5	CASSDSFLKGSQHF	TGTGCCAGCAGTGATTCTTTTTTAAAGGGTAGCCAGCATTTT
NA	NA	TRBV6-6	TRBJ1-4	CASINDSPTNEKLFF	TGTGCCAGCATAAATGACAGCCCAACTAATGAAAAACTGTTTTTT
NA	NA	TRBV2	TRBJ1-2	CASSEAWGYTF	TGTGCCAGCAGTGAAGCTTGGGGCTACACCTTC
NA	NA	TRBV7-3	TRBJ2-7	CASSDSSYEQYF	TGTGCCAGCAGCGACAGTTCCTACGAGCAGTACTTC
many	TRBD2	TRBV27	TRBJ2-7	CASSQRHGRYEQYF	TGTGCCAGCAGTCAACGACACGGGAGGTACGAGCAGTACTTC
NA	NA	TRBV29-1	TRBJ2-5	CSVQPQETQYF	TGCAGCGTTCAGCCACAAGAGACCCAGTACTTC
NA	NA	TRBV5-1	TRBJ2-3	CASSTGSGTDTQYF	TGCGCCAGCAGCACAGGGTCGGGCACAGATACGCAGTATTTT
NA	NA	TRBV4-3	TRBJ1-2	CASSQDTTRASNYGYTF	TGCGCCAGCAGCCAAGACACAACCAGGGCAAGTAACTATGGCTACACCTTC
NA	NA	TRBV4-3	TRBJ1-2	CASSRGNADNYGYTF	TGCGCCAGCAGCCGCGGGAACGCAGATAACTATGGCTACACCTTC
NA	NA	TRBV9	TRBJ2-7	CASSVAVAGRYEQYF	TGTGCCAGCAGCGTAGCGGTAGCTGGTAGGTACGAGCAGTACTTC
NA	TRBD2	TRBV28	TRBJ2-7	CASSGGAYEQYF	TGTGCCAGCAGTGGGGGGGCCTACGAGCAGTACTTC
NA	TRBD2	TRBV6-5	TRBJ2-7	CASSSLGRGYEQYF	TGTGCCAGCAGCTCCCTTGGGAGGGGATACGAGCAGTACTTC
NA	NA	TRBV30	TRBJ1-4	CAWSKLRQGATNEKLFF	TGTGCCTGGAGTAAGCTTCGGCAGGGCGCAACTAATGAAAAACTGTTTTTT
NA	NA	TRBV10-3	TRBJ2-2	CAINPLPGANTGELFF	TGTGCCATCAACCCCCTTCCGGGCGCGAACACCGGGGAGCTGTTTTTT